This TCR beta chain was obtained from a study of cytomegalovirus exposure and HLA in healthy donors. The wider study: HLA-typed donors were the source of about 85 million unique TCRs, which an early data release held.

The V gene lost 9 bases and the J gene lost 2 bases, with 13 bases spanning the gap. Germline lookup yields CDR1 MNHEY and CDR2 SMNVEV (reference sequence). This CDR3 spans 13 amino acids. Findings and caveats of the study: A later analysis linked a missense variant in DCLRE1C to the trimming of TCR beta V and J genes.

The PCR ran on 60 Vbeta and 13 Jbeta primers. TCRdb keeps only in-frame clones here, not all; method: immunoSEQ multiplex PCR. The profile covers roughly 140,000 clones, with approximately 73% appearing a single time and approximately 15% taken by the ten largest. This donor lacks a recorded CMV serostatus. This clone was counted only a few times. What it recognizes is unknown. The clonotype comes from a human donor in good health. The chain couples TRBV27 to TRBJ2-5; tentatively, D is TRBD1 (5 bases). Material: PBMCs. CDR3 DNA: TGTGCCAGTTGGGGCGGCACACAAGAGACCCAGTACTTC. This encodes CASWGGTQETQYF.